Listed here are 30 T cell receptor beta chains from one sample, sequenced in a study of blood T cell repertoires in COVID-19. The protocol was immunoSEQ multiplex PCR, while the TCRdb copy is restricted to in-frame clones and leaves out a portion. In the table there are about 120,000 clones, roughly 83% of which are singletons. The sequenced sample consisted of peripheral blood. Receptors originate from a man aged 25 to 40 with acute or convalescent COVID-19.

The chain has TRBV19 and TRBJ1-1; D is unresolved. V gave up 11 bases and J gave up 3 bases, with 10 bases separating them. CDR1 and CDR2 (germline): LNHDA, SQIVND (reference sequence). The CDR3 contains 11 residues. Here the CDR3 reads CAPHPDTEAFF. The CDR3 DNA sequence: TGTGCCCCCCACCCGGACACTGAAGCTTTCTTT.

The chain has TRBV2 and TRBJ1-4; 7 nucleotides line up with TRBD1. Germline CDR1 and CDR2: SNHLY and FYNNEI. This CDR3 has 14 amino acids. V was pared by 4 bases and J by 4 bases, with 3 bases of the junction left unmatched. The CDR3 sequence: CASSVRGFNEKLFF. CDR3 nucleotides: TGTGCCAGCAGTGTCAGGGGGTTTAATGAAAAACTGTTTTTT.

The CDR3 sequence: CASSPTTTTGTGEAFF. For the CDR3, the DNA is TGCGCCAGCAGCCCAACCACCACCACCGGGACAGGGGAAGCTTTCTTT. The chain is built from TRBV4-3 and TRBJ1-1; 9 nucleotides agree with TRBD1. Germline-derived CDR1 and CDR2 are LGHNA and YSLEER. J was trimmed by 8 bases and V by 4 bases; bases with no gene match: 14. The CDR3 runs 16 residues.

The V and J genes are TRBV18 and TRBJ1-1; D gene uncertain. There are 15 residues in the CDR3. V was trimmed by 3 bases and J by 3 bases, leaving 14 bases between them. The V gene's germline CDR1 is KGHSH and CDR2 LQKENI. Here the CDR3 DNA reads TGTGCCAGCTCACCGAGGGCCGAAGTGGACACTGAAGCTTTCTTT. Protein: CASSPRAEVDTEAFF.

This chain uses TRBV10-3 with TRBJ1-1, with TRBD1 matching over 7 bases. The CDR3 totals 13 residues. Looked up from germline, CDR1 is ENHRY and CDR2 is SYGVKD. V lost 6 bases to trimming and J lost 6 bases; unmatched junction nucleotides: 7. The CDR3 sequence is CAISSQGMAEAFF. In nucleotides, the CDR3 is TGTGCCATCAGCTCACAGGGGATGGCTGAAGCTTTCTTT.

The chain has TRBV6-2 or TRBV6-3 and TRBJ2-2, with D perhaps TRBD2 (5 bases). This CDR3 has 15 amino acids. Deletions cut 0 bases from V and 5 bases from J, with 10 bases between. Germline lookup yields CDR1 MNHEY and CDR2 SVGEGT. The CDR3 nucleotides are TGTGCCAGCAGTTACTCGAGGGAGATGACCGGGGAGCTGTTTTTT. Its protein is CASSYSREMTGELFF.

The chain has TRBV6-5 and TRBJ1-1; 7 bases align to TRBD1. From germline, CDR1 is MNHEY and CDR2 SVGAGI. The CDR3 consists of 16 residues. Trimming at V came to 2 bases and at J to 4 bases, leaving 10 bases not matched to a gene. The CDR3, as DNA: TGTGCCAGCAGTTACCCCCAGGGGGACGCAGGCACTGAAGCTTTCTTT. Protein product: CASSYPQGDAGTEAFF.

This chain uses TRBV5-5 with TRBJ1-4; TRBD1 matches at 8 bases. This CDR3 has 15 amino acids. Trimming removed 4 bases from V and 4 bases from J; junction bases left unmatched: 6. Per the germline V gene, CDR1 is SGHKS and CDR2 is YYEKEE (reference sequence). The CDR3 region has the DNA TGTGCCAGCAGCCTAGGGACAGGAGATAATGAAAAACTGTTTTTT. Translation gives CASSLGTGDNEKLFF.

A single count supports this clone. CDR3 nucleotide sequence: TGTGCCAGCAGCGTAGATCCGCGCAGGGGGGATGACCAGTACTTC. Its translation: CASSVDPRRGDDQYF. This chain joins TRBV9 and TRBJ2-5, with D tentatively TRBD1 (7 bases). CDR3 size: 15 residues. The germline V and J ends were trimmed by 0 bases and 10 bases, with 19 bases remaining between them. Germline loops: CDR1 SGDLS, CDR2 YYNGEE.

The chain has TRBV2 and TRBJ2-2; the match to TRBD2 covers 13 bases. This CDR3 comprises 14 residues. After removal of 4 bases from V and 8 bases from J, the junction contained 1 base not matched to a gene. Germline V gene data show CDR1 as SNHLY and CDR2 as FYNNEI. The DNA for the CDR3 is TGTGCCAGCAGTGGGACTAGCGGGAGTGGGGAGCTGTTTTTT. Amino acids: CASSGTSGSGELFF.

The chain uses TRBV9 and TRBJ2-1; no definite D call. Trimming removed 0 bases at V and 4 bases at J, with 5 bases between. Germline V gene lookup returns CDR1 SGDLS and CDR2 YYNGEE. CDR3 size: 13 residues. The CDR3, as DNA: TGTGCCAGCAGCGTAGGCAGATACAATGAGCAGTTCTTC. Amino acids: CASSVGRYNEQFF.

V is TRBV6-5 and J is TRBJ2-4, with D hard to call. Germline V gene data show CDR1 as MNHEY and CDR2 as SVGAGI. The V end was cut by 6 bases, the J end by 1 base, with 7 bases between. The CDR3 sequence is 13 residues long. CDR3 amino acids: CASRAWAKNIQYF. The DNA of the CDR3 is TGTGCCAGCAGGGCTTGGGCCAAAAACATTCAGTACTTC.

The chain recombines TRBV27 with TRBJ2-3, with TRBD1 as a possible D gene (7 bases). The CDR3 has 15 residues. Germline CDR1 MNHEY, CDR2 SMNVEV (reference sequence). The V end lost 3 bases, the J end lost 0 bases, and 10 bases lay between the germline ends. In DNA form, the CDR3 reads TGTGCCAGCAGTTTGGAGGGGGCCAGCACAGATACGCAGTATTTT. It encodes CASSLEGASTDTQYF.

This chain links TRBV27 with TRBJ1-5; D is perhaps TRBD1 (6 bases). CDR1 is MNHEY and CDR2 is SMNVEV in the germline V gene (reference sequence). Trimming took 5 bases from V and 3 from J, leaving 20 bases between them. The CDR3 is 17 amino acids. The CDR3 here is CASSQKTGQTPNQPQHF. The CDR3, as DNA: TGTGCCAGCAGTCAAAAAACGGGACAAACTCCCAATCAGCCCCAGCATTTT.

A single count supports this clone. The chain uses TRBV7-9 and TRBJ1-3; D gene unclear. The CDR3 contains 17 residues. Germline assignment: CDR1 SEHNR and CDR2 FQNEAQ (reference sequence). V lost 2 bases to trimming and J lost 0 bases, with 14 bases between them. The CDR3: CASSLISQLSSGNTIYF. CDR3 nucleotides: TGTGCCAGCAGCTTAATTTCACAGTTGAGCTCTGGAAACACCATATATTTT.

The rearrangement joins TRBV19 to TRBJ1-2; 10 bases are shared with TRBD1. This CDR3 spans 18 amino acids. V shed 2 bases and J 4 bases; nucleotides not matched to a gene: 13. CDR1 and CDR2 (germline): LNHDA, SQIVND (reference sequence). CDR3 in amino acids: CASSIFFNTGQGLYGYTF. CDR3 nucleotide sequence: TGTGCCAGTAGTATATTCTTCAATACGGGACAGGGGCTCTATGGCTACACCTTC.

J is TRBJ2-1 and V is TRBV6-1; D might be TRBD2 (5 bases). The V end lost 4 bases, the J end lost 1 base, and 17 bases lay between the germline ends. This CDR3 is 17 amino acids long. In germline, CDR1 is MNHNS, CDR2 SASEGT. The CDR3 reads CASSAPGIALSYNEQFF. CDR3 nucleotide sequence: TGTGCCAGCAGTGCCCCGGGAATAGCGTTGTCCTACAATGAGCAGTTCTTC.

The V and J genes are TRBV6-4 and TRBJ2-3; 10 bases map to TRBD2. Germline V gene sequence: CDR1 MRHNA, CDR2 SNTAGT. The CDR3 has 16 residues. The ends lost 6 bases at V and 4 bases at J; junction bases unmatched: 10. Here the CDR3 DNA reads TGTGCCAGCAGGGGCGGACTAGCGGATAAGGCAGATACGCAGTATTTT. This gives the protein CASRGGLADKADTQYF.

This clone has more than one count but fewer than ten. The genes are TRBV6-5 and TRBJ2-7; D ambiguous. The CDR3 contains 13 residues. V lost 7 bases to trimming and J lost 0 bases, with 10 bases between them. Germline values: CDR1 MNHEY, CDR2 SVGAGI. The CDR3 nucleotides read TGTGCCAGCAATATGGCCGCCTCCTACGAGCAGTACTTC. Its protein product is CASNMAASYEQYF.

The V call is TRBV12-5, the J call TRBJ2-3; D is unclear. The V gene's germline CDR1 is LGHNT and CDR2 FRNRAP. The CDR3 spans 15 residues. The ends were cut back, 3 bases at V and 0 bases at J, with 10 bases in the middle. CDR3: CASGLRVASTDTQYF. CDR3 nucleotide sequence: TGTGCTAGTGGTTTAAGAGTCGCTAGCACAGATACGCAGTATTTT.

V gene TRBV5-1 combines with J gene TRBJ2-5; TRBD2 matches 15 bases. Looked up from germline, CDR1 is SGHRS and CDR2 is YFSETQ. This CDR3 has 15 amino acids. V was pared by 4 bases and J by 5 bases, with 3 bases of the junction left unmatched. CDR3 sequence reads: CASSAGLAGGETQYF. The CDR3 coding sequence is TGCGCCAGCAGCGCGGGACTAGCGGGAGGTGAGACCCAGTACTTC.

This chain connects TRBV7-9 to TRBJ1-4; no clear D. The CDR3 covers 12 residues. Trimming pared 0 bases from V and 7 bases from J, leaving 3 bases between. Germline CDR1 is SEHNR and CDR2 is FQNEAQ (reference sequence). The CDR3 DNA is TGTGCCAGCAGCTTAGCTAGTGAAAAACTGTTTTTT. Its translation: CASSLASEKLFF.

The chain links TRBV6-5 to TRBJ2-3, with 11 bases identical to TRBD2. Germline assignment: CDR1 MNHEY and CDR2 SVGAGI. V shed 4 bases and J 5 bases; nucleotides not matched to a gene: 2. This CDR3 has 14 amino acids. CDR3: CASSLAGGEDTQYF. The CDR3 nucleotides are TGTGCCAGCAGTTTAGCGGGAGGGGAAGATACGCAGTATTTT.

J is TRBJ1-1 and V is TRBV18; D gene ambiguous. V was shortened by 0 bases and J by 0 bases, with 8 bases between the two germline ends. CDR1 and CDR2 from the germline V gene are KGHSH and LQKENI. CDR3 length: 15 amino acids. The CDR3 DNA follows: TGTGCCAGCTCACCACCGGCCATATTGAACACTGAAGCTTTCTTT. Translated: CASSPPAILNTEAFF.

A single count supports this clone. The CDR3 loop reads CASKKAGWANEKLFF. The CDR3 DNA sequence: TGTGCCAGTAAGAAGGCCGGGTGGGCTAATGAAAAACTGTTTTTT. The chain carries TRBV19 and TRBJ1-4; unclear D gene. The CDR3 totals 15 residues. CDR1 is LNHDA and CDR2 is SQIVND in the germline V gene (reference sequence). V was cut by 7 bases and J by 3 bases, with 15 bases left in between.

The rearrangement uses TRBV4-1 and TRBJ1-2, with 7 bases that match TRBD1. J lost 8 bases, V lost 5 bases, and 14 bases had no gene match. The germline gives CDR1 MGHRA, CDR2 YSYEKL. This CDR3 is built from 15 residues. The CDR3 loop is CASSFRQGDARGYTF. CDR3 DNA: TGCGCCAGCAGCTTCCGACAGGGCGATGCTAGGGGCTACACCTTC.

This chain uses TRBV7-2 with TRBJ2-7; 13 positions match TRBD2. Germline V lookup: CDR1 SGHTA, CDR2 FQGNSA. The CDR3 length is 14 residues. The V and J ends lost 1 base and 12 bases, in that order; junction bases with no gene match: 6. CDR3 amino acids: CASSLGGTSGNLYV. The CDR3 nucleotides are TGTGCCAGCAGCTTAGGGGGGACTAGCGGGAACCTGTACGTC.

This clone has a handful of counts. The CDR3 sequence is CAWSGLAELTGELFF. The CDR3 nucleotides read TGTGCCTGGAGTGGGCTAGCGGAGCTCACCGGGGAGCTGTTTTTT. V gene TRBV30 combines with J gene TRBJ2-2, with 7 nucleotides matching TRBD2. CDR1 GTSNPN and CDR2 SVGIG come from the germline V gene (reference sequence). This CDR3 comprises 15 residues. The J segment lost 4 bases and the V segment lost 1 base, leaving 6 bases of the junction unmatched.

J is TRBJ2-3 and V is TRBV29-1, with 7 bases fitting TRBD1. The germline CDR1 and CDR2 sequences are SQVTM and ANQGSEA. The CDR3 covers 14 residues. V lost 4 bases and J lost 0; bases outside the gene matches: 4. CDR3 sequence: CSVGGQRSTDTQYF. CDR3 DNA: TGCAGCGTTGGGGGACAGAGGAGCACAGATACGCAGTATTTT.

The V gene is TRBV11-2, the J gene TRBJ2-1, with 7 bases fitting TRBD2. The length of the CDR3 is 16 residues. Per the germline V gene, CDR1 is SGHAT and CDR2 is FQNNGV. Losses at the gene ends were 0 bases for V and 4 bases for J; bases not matched to a gene: 6. For the CDR3, the DNA is TGTGCCAGCAGCTTAGATTACGGGACTATATACAATGAGCAGTTCTTC. This sequence encodes CASSLDYGTIYNEQFF.